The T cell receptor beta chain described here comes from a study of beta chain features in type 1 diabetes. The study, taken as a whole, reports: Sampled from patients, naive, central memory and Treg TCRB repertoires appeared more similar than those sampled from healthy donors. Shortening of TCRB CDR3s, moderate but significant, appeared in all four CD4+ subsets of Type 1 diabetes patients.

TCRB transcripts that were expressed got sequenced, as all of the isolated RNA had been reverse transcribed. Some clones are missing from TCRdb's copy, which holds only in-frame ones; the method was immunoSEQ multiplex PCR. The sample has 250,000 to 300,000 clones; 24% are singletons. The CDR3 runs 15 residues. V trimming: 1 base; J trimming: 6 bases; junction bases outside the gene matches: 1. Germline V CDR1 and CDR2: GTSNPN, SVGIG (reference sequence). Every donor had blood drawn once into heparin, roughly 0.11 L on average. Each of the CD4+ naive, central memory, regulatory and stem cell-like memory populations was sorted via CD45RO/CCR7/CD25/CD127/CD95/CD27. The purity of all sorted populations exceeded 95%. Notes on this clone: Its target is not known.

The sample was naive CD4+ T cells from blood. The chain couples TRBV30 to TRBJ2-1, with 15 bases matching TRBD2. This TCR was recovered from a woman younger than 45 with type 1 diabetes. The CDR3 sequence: CAWSAGLAGGNEQFF. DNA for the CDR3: TGTGCCTGGAGTGCGGGACTAGCGGGAGGCAATGAGCAGTTCTTC.